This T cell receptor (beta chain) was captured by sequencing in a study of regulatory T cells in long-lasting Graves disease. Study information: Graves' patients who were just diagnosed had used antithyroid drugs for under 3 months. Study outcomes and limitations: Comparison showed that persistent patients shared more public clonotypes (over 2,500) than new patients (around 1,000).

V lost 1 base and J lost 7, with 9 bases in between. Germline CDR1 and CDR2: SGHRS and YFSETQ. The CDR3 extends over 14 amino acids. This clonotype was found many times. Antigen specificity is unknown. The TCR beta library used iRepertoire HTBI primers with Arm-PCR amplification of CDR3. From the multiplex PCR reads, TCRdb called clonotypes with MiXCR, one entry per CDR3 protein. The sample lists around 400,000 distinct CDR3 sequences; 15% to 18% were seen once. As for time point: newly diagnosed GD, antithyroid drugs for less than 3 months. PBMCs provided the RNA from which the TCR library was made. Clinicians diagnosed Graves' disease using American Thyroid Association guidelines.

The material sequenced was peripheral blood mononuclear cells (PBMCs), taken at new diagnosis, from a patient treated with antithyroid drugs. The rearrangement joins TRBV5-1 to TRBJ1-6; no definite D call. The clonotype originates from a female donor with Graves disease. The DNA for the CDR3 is TGCGCCAGCAGCTTGTGGTTAAGGAATTCACCCCTCCACTTT. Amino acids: CASSLWLRNSPLHF. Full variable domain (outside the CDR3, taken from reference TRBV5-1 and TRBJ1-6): KAGVTQTPRYLIKTRGQQVTLSCSPISGHRSVSWYQQTPGQGLQFLFEYFSETQRNKGNFPGRFSGRQFSNSRSEMNVSTLELGDSALYLCASSLWLRNSPLHFGNGTRLTVT.